The 18 T cell receptor beta chains below were found in one sample sequenced in a study of blood T cell repertoires in COVID-19. Using immunoSEQ multiplex PCR, the repertoire was profiled, and TCRdb retains in-frame clones only, with some absent. The repertoire includes approximately 300,000 clones, approximately 90% of them detected once, and 6.3% sits in the top ten. The sample taken for sequencing was peripheral blood. The receptors come from a woman between 50 and 59 years old with COVID-19, enrolled during active disease.

The chain has TRBV10-3 and TRBJ1-1; D might be TRBD1 (6 bases). In germline, CDR1 is ENHRY, CDR2 SYGVKD. The CDR3 extends over 16 amino acids. V shed 5 bases and J shed 2 bases, with 18 bases lying between them. The CDR3, as DNA: TGTGCCATCAGTTCCCCAACCCCCAGGGGAAACACTGAAGCTTTCTTT. Residues: CAISSPTPRGNTEAFF.

V and J are TRBV18 and TRBJ1-2; 12 nucleotides align to TRBD1. Germline CDR1 is KGHSH and CDR2 is LQKENI. V lost 6 bases, J lost 8 bases, and 7 bases stayed unmatched. The CDR3 runs to 14 residues. In DNA, the CDR3 is TGTGCCAGCTCCCCGGGACAGGGGGCAGAAGGCTACACCTTC. Encoded protein: CASSPGQGAEGYTF.

This clone was seen once. The rearrangement uses TRBV5-1 and TRBJ1-1; D remains unclear. V shed 1 base and J shed 0 bases, with 10 bases lying between them. Germline V gives CDR1 SGHRS, CDR2 YFSETQ. The CDR3 has 15 residues. The CDR3 bases are TGCGCCAGCAGCTTGAGCTTTTTCATGAACACTGAAGCTTTCTTT. Residues: CASSLSFFMNTEAFF.

The CDR3 here is CASSQRSGASGTYEQYF. In DNA, the CDR3 is TGCGCCAGCAGCCAACGGTCGGGGGCTAGCGGCACCTACGAGCAGTACTTC. V usage is TRBV4-1 and J usage is TRBJ2-7; D perhaps matches TRBD2 (7 bases). Trimming cost V 2 bases and J 2 bases, with 19 bases left between them. Germline V gene data show CDR1 as MGHRA and CDR2 as YSYEKL. The CDR3 has 17 residues.

The V call is TRBV19, the J call TRBJ1-2, with D possibly matching TRBD1 (5 bases). Trimming stripped 1 base from V and 5 bases from J, with 8 bases between. CDR3 length: 13 residues. Germline CDR1 reads LNHDA; CDR2 reads SQIVND (reference sequence). CDR3 protein: CASSIGTGYGYTF. CDR3 DNA sequence: TGTGCCAGTAGTATAGGTACAGGATATGGCTACACCTTC. The whole variable domain, remainder taken from reference TRBV19 and TRBJ1-2, is DGGITQSPKYLFRKEGQNVTLSCEQNLNHDAMYWYRQDPGQGLRLIYYSQIVNDFQKGDIAEGYSVSREKKESFPLTVTSAQKNPTAFYLCASSIGTGYGYTFGSGTRLTVV.

V usage is TRBV5-4 and J usage is TRBJ1-1; 7 positions agree with TRBD1. The CDR3 runs to 14 residues. Germline CDR1 SGHNT, CDR2 YYREEE (reference sequence). Trimming removed 4 bases from V and 5 bases from J; junction bases left unmatched: 8. CDR3 sequence reads: CASSRRQGVTEAFF. The DNA for the CDR3 is TGTGCCAGCAGCCGCCGACAGGGAGTGACTGAAGCTTTCTTT.

The chain joins TRBV29-1 to TRBJ2-7; 7 nucleotides match TRBD1. This CDR3 contains 14 residues. V shed 5 bases, J shed 0 bases, and the junction held 7 bases outside the gene matches. The V gene's germline CDR1 is SQVTM and CDR2 ANQGSEA. CDR3 in DNA: TGCAGCGTTTATTACCAGGGGGTCTCCTACGAGCAGTACTTC. Protein product: CSVYYQGVSYEQYF.

Note on this clone: Additional DNA sequences in this sample encode the identical CDR3. The chain joins TRBV5-1 to TRBJ2-7, with 7 positions matching TRBD2. The CDR3 is 15 residues long. Germline lookup yields CDR1 SGHRS and CDR2 YFSETQ. V shed 0 bases, J shed 0 bases, and the junction held 3 bases outside the gene matches. CDR3: CASSLAGGSSYEQYF. The CDR3 bases are TGCGCCAGCAGCTTGGCGGGGGGAAGCTCCTACGAGCAGTACTTC.

The V gene is TRBV5-1, the J gene TRBJ1-1; TRBD1 agrees at 8 bases. CDR3 length: 22 residues. J gave up 2 bases and V 6 bases, and 30 bases lay outside the gene matches. Germline assignment: CDR1 SGHRS and CDR2 YFSETQ. CDR3 amino acids: CASTLLLIAPTVLTGANTEAFF. DNA for the CDR3: TGCGCCAGCACCCTACTCCTAATTGCCCCTACTGTTTTGACAGGGGCAAACACTGAAGCTTTCTTT.

The rearrangement links TRBV24-1 to TRBJ2-2, with D possibly being TRBD1 (6 bases). The ends were cut back, 4 bases at V and 5 bases at J, with 13 bases in the middle. CDR1 KGHDR and CDR2 SFDVKD come from the germline V gene. The CDR3 totals 15 residues. The CDR3 coding sequence is TGTGCCACCAGTGACCCCCGAGACAGGACCGGGGAGCTGTTTTTT. It codes for CATSDPRDRTGELFF.

With regard to this clone: The sample holds other DNA sequences that translate to the same CDR3. The gene calls are TRBV19 and TRBJ2-1, with 14 bases lining up with TRBD2. The CDR3 covers 15 residues. In germline, CDR1 is LNHDA, CDR2 SQIVND (reference sequence). V was clipped by 2 bases and J by 8 bases; unmatched bases: 2. CDR3 sequence (DNA): TGTGCCAGTAGTATAACGGGACTAGCGGGAGATGAGCAGTTCTTC. Protein product: CASSITGLAGDEQFF.

The chain is built from TRBV7-6 and TRBJ2-7; 11 bases map to TRBD2. Germline V lookup: CDR1 SGHVS, CDR2 FNYEAQ. This CDR3 contains 15 residues. V trimming: 5 bases; J trimming: 6 bases; junction bases outside the gene matches: 9. In DNA, the CDR3 is TGTGCCAGCAGCCGAGACTTAGCGGGAGGGAGCGAGCAGTACTTC. Its translation is CASSRDLAGGSEQYF. The full variable domain, in which reference TRBV7-6 and TRBJ2-7 provide the parts outside the CDR3, is GAGVSQSPRYKVTKRGQDVALRCDPISGHVSLYWYRQALGQGPEFLTYFNYEAQQDKSGLPNDRFSAERPEGSISTLTIQRTEQRDSAMYRCASSRDLAGGSEQYFGPGTRLTVT.

This chain joins TRBV7-8 and TRBJ2-7, with 14 bases matching TRBD2. J lost 6 bases, V lost 2 bases, and 9 bases had no gene match. Germline V gene data show CDR1 as SGHVS and CDR2 as FQNEAQ. The CDR3 sequence is 17 residues long. In nucleotides, the CDR3 is TGTGCCAGCAGCTTAAAAGGACTAGCGGGAGGCTTGGGCGAGCAGTACTTC. It is translated as CASSLKGLAGGLGEQYF.

The rearrangement uses TRBV7-3 and TRBJ2-3; 16 bases are a match to TRBD2. CDR3 length: 17 amino acids. Germline CDR1 reads SGHTA; CDR2 reads FQGTGA. V was clipped by 4 bases and J by 5 bases; unmatched bases: 6. The CDR3 DNA sequence: TGTGCCAGCAGCTCCGGGACTAGCGGGAGGGCCTTAGATACGCAGTATTTT. This translates into CASSSGTSGRALDTQYF.

The chain links TRBV2 to TRBJ2-5; 14 positions agree with TRBD2. The CDR3 is 16 residues long. The V and J ends lost 5 bases and 5 bases, in that order; junction bases with no gene match: 7. Germline CDR1 is SNHLY and CDR2 is FYNNEI. The CDR3 spells CASSPGLAGAGETQYF. The CDR3 DNA is TGTGCCAGCAGTCCGGGACTAGCGGGAGCTGGGGAGACCCAGTACTTC.

The chain has TRBV28 and TRBJ2-1; 8 nucleotides align to TRBD2. Germline assignment: CDR1 MDHEN and CDR2 SYDVKM. This CDR3 has 17 residues. Trimming removed 6 bases from V and 3 bases from J; junction bases left unmatched: 13. In DNA, the CDR3 is TGTGCCAGCAGCCCTCCGCTCGCGGCGGGAGGCTACAATGAGCAGTTCTTC. Translating gives CASSPPLAAGGYNEQFF. Based on the CDR3 plus reference TRBV28 and TRBJ2-1, the full variable domain is DVKVTQSSRYLVKRTGEKVFLECVQDMDHENMFWYRQDPGLGLRLIYFSYDVKMKEKGDIPEGYSVSREKKERFSLILESASTNQTSMYLCASSPPLAAGGYNEQFFGPGTRLTVL.

The chain carries TRBV5-1 and TRBJ2-5; 9 nucleotides line up with TRBD1. This CDR3 comprises 17 residues. The ends lost 0 bases at V and 1 base at J; junction bases unmatched: 7. The germline V gene encodes CDR1 SGHRS and CDR2 YFSETQ. CDR3 amino acids: CASSLDPPTGGQETQYF. The CDR3 DNA sequence: TGCGCCAGCAGCTTGGACCCCCCGACAGGGGGCCAAGAGACCCAGTACTTC.

The chain has TRBV6-5 and TRBJ1-2; D is perhaps TRBD1 (6 bases). Germline V CDR1 and CDR2: MNHEY, SVGAGI. The CDR3 is 15 amino acids. V gave up 5 bases and J gave up 3 bases, with 16 bases separating them. CDR3 amino acids: CASSPRGLFHYGYTF. CDR3 in DNA: TGTGCCAGCAGTCCCAGGGGTTTGTTTCACTATGGCTACACCTTC.